This T cell receptor (beta chain) was captured by sequencing in a study of spatial heterogeneity in lung cancer. Study information: An average of more than ten raw reads was observed per unique TCR and UMI combination. Study-level points and caveats: Higher tumor mutation counts went along with higher counts of expanded intratumoral alpha and beta TCRs.

A single record per CDR3 protein comes from TCRdb applying MiXCR to the 5' RACE reads. The repertoire holds approximately 4,000 distinct CDR3 sequences, approximately 40% seen once, with approximately 31% in the top ten. As to time point: sample taken at primary tumor resection. With respect to this clonotype: The antigen is not known.

Germline V CDR1 and CDR2: SGHVS, FQNEAQ. CDR3 size: 13 residues. Trimming removed 1 base at V and 7 bases at J, with 10 bases between. Sequencing used lung tumor tissue, obtained at surgery. The chain carries TRBV7-8 and TRBJ2-5; D unclear. The TCR comes from a male donor with early-stage non-small cell lung cancer. The chain's CDR3 is CASSLGTDGTQYF. CDR3 coding DNA: TGTGCCAGCAGCTTAGGGACGGACGGGACCCAGTACTTC.